The clone carrying this T cell receptor beta chain was counted between two and nine times. TCRdb passed the 5' RACE reads through MiXCR, listing each CDR3 protein once. The sample has about 550,000 distinct CDR3 sequences; around 20% are singletons. The sample originates from a study of identical twins. Between the trimmed V and J ends, which lost 4 bases and 4 bases, there was a span of 17 bases. The CDR3 covers 14 residues. The germline V gene encodes CDR1 DFQATT and CDR2 SNEGSKA (reference sequence). The same specimen was also included in a second study, on yellow fever vaccine responses in identical twins.

The clonotype comes from a young woman in good health. The chain uses TRBV20-1 and TRBJ2-7, with a weak D call TRBD2 (5 bases). Sequenced input: CD4+ T cells sorted from blood. In DNA, the CDR3 is TGCAGTGCTACCCCCGTGACGGGGATTTACGAGCAGTACGTC. Its protein product is CSATPVTGIYEQYV.